This section outlines one TCR beta chain sequence together with its context. Original processing notes: The assay estimated nucleated cells by amplifying reference gene primers. The protocol was immunoSEQ multiplex PCR, while the TCRdb copy is restricted to in-frame clones and leaves out a portion. V, J and clone size derive from that table, while D and trimming were established from the DNA sequence. The sample holds 70,000 to 95,000 clones, 75% to 85% seen once. Trimming removed 5 bases from V and 3 bases from J, with 13 bases in between. CDR3 length: 14 residues. CDR1 is SGHVS and CDR2 is FQNEAQ in the germline V gene. This entry comes from a study of blood T cell repertoires in COVID-19. Background on the study: Whether acute or convalescent, the COVID-19 samples came from the United States, Italy and Spain. PBMCs, B-cell-depleted T cells, or T cells were the source of the cDNA or gDNA that made up the material.

J is TRBJ1-2 and V is TRBV7-8; possible D gene TRBD1, 6 bases. This sequence originates from a woman in her 50s with acute or convalescent COVID-19. Specimen: peripheral blood. The CDR3: CASSPRTEHYGYTF. The CDR3 nucleotides are TGTGCCAGCAGCCCCCGGACAGAGCACTATGGCTACACCTTC.